This T cell receptor (beta chain) is drawn from a study of CD8+ T cells in alopecia areata. Findings and caveats of the study: Possibly because of HLA-related factors, TCR sharing was less clear across patients than in mice.

The study sorted pooled cutaneous lymph node cells by CD4, CD8alpha, NKG2D, NKG2ACE and other markers. A word on this clone: Its antigen is not known. The gene symbols are mouse symbols. The CDR3 extends 4 residues past the end of the read, so its final part is completed from the germline J gene.

In each case, RNA was isolated and then reverse transcribed into cDNA as the sequencing template. Libraries were prepared by immunoSEQ multiplex PCR; TCRdb keeps only in-frame clonotypes and omits some of them. The counts give 270,000 or so clones, none of them seen only once; 1.2% is held by the top ten. The germline V and J ends were trimmed by 0 bases and 0 bases, with 13 bases remaining between them. The CDR3 totals 17 residues. Germline V gives CDR1 NSQYPW, CDR2 LRSPGD (reference sequence). Sample: CD4+ T cells sorted from a lymph node. The sequence came from a C3H/HeJ mouse with alopecia areata. As its MHC haplotype, the strain has H2-k. V usage is TRBV1 and J usage is TRBJ2-3; D is perhaps TRBD2 (7 bases). The DNA read from the CDR3 is TGCACCTGCAGTGCAGATGGGGGGCAGGGTAGTGCAGAA. Its translation: CTCSADGGQGSAE. The complete CDR3 protein is CTCSADGGQGSAETLYF.